The 16 T cell receptor beta chains in this list originate from one sample, sequenced in a study of shared clonotypes between healthy human individuals. TCRdb keeps only in-frame clones here, not all; method: immunoSEQ multiplex PCR. This sample has about 1 million clones, with about 75% found just once. Sequencing was done on a sample of memory CD4+ T cells sorted from blood. The subset here: CD45RA-negative fraction. These receptors all come from a man younger than 35 in good health.

Of note for this clone: Other DNA sequences within the sample encode an identical CDR3. The chain links TRBV2 to TRBJ1-5, with unresolved D. V gave up 3 bases and J gave up 0 bases, with 6 bases separating them. The CDR3 covers 14 residues. Germline CDR1 SNHLY, CDR2 FYNNEI. CDR3 sequence (DNA): TGTGCCAGCAGTGACCTCAGTAGCAATCAGCCCCAGCATTTT. Translating it yields CASSDLSSNQPQHF.

The J gene is TRBJ1-3, the V gene TRBV5-1; D is ambiguous. The CDR3 is 15 amino acids. Looked up from germline, CDR1 is SGHRS and CDR2 is YFSETQ. The V gene lost 2 bases and the J gene lost 0 bases, with 9 bases spanning the gap. The CDR3 bases are TGCGCCAGCAGCTTTGGACGGAGCTCTGGAAACACCATATATTTT. Amino acids: CASSFGRSSGNTIYF.

The DNA of the CDR3 is TGTGCCAGCAGCTTATCCACAGCCTCCTACGAGCAGTACTTC. As protein: CASSLSTASYEQYF. The V and J genes are TRBV7-8 and TRBJ2-7; D gene uncertain. V gave up 2 bases and J gave up 0 bases, with 8 bases separating them. CDR3 length equals 14 residues. Per germline, CDR1 SGHVS and CDR2 FQNEAQ.

The chain employs TRBV6-1 and TRBJ2-2, with D hard to call. Germline-derived CDR1 and CDR2 are MNHNS and SASEGT. This CDR3 is built from 13 residues. The ends were cut back, 7 bases at V and 6 bases at J, with 12 bases in the middle. The CDR3 here is CASNPQRSGELFF. The DNA for the CDR3 is TGTGCCAGCAACCCACAGAGGTCCGGGGAGCTGTTTTTT.

The chain uses TRBV12-5 and TRBJ1-1; D not certain. The CDR3 loop spans 16 amino acids. The germline V gene has CDR1 LGHNT and CDR2 FRNRAP. Trimming removed 0 bases at V and 1 base at J, with 12 bases between. The CDR3 is CASGLVRTAGNTEAFF. The CDR3 region has the DNA TGTGCTAGTGGTTTGGTACGGACGGCGGGGAACACTGAAGCTTTCTTT.

This rearrangement joins TRBV27 to TRBJ2-2; TRBD1 aligns across 7 bases. This CDR3 has 16 amino acids. Trimming removed 5 bases from V and 4 bases from J; junction bases left unmatched: 10. In germline, CDR1 is MNHEY, CDR2 SMNVEV (reference sequence). The CDR3 DNA follows: TGTGCCAGCAGTCCTTACAGGGGAAGAGGCACCGGGGAGCTGTTTTTT. It encodes CASSPYRGRGTGELFF.

V gene TRBV6-6 combines with J gene TRBJ1-1; a possible D gene is TRBD1 (6 bases). The V end was cut by 7 bases, the J end by 7 bases, with 22 bases between. The CDR3 is 15 amino acids. Germline V lookup: CDR1 MNHNY, CDR2 SVGAGI (reference sequence). The CDR3 sequence is CASNPSRGQYFEAFF. DNA of the CDR3: TGTGCCAGCAATCCATCCCGGGGACAATATTTTGAAGCTTTCTTT.

This clone appeared a few times. J is TRBJ1-2 and V is TRBV10-2; D remains unclear. Trimming stripped 0 bases from V and 0 bases from J, with 11 bases between. Germline V gives CDR1 WSHSY, CDR2 SAAADI. The CDR3 is made up of 16 amino acids. The CDR3 bases are TGCGCCAGCAGTGAGTCGCCCAGGCACCCTAACTATGGCTACACCTTC. Its protein product is CASSESPRHPNYGYTF.

The chain has TRBV4-1 and TRBJ2-5; 10 bases line up with TRBD2. Trimming took 2 bases from V and 4 from J; bases not matched to a gene: 4. This CDR3 contains 15 residues. The germline gives CDR1 MGHRA, CDR2 YSYEKL. The CDR3 loop reads CASSQSSGRGETQYF. As DNA, the CDR3 is TGCGCCAGCAGCCAATCAAGCGGGAGGGGAGAGACCCAGTACTTC.

This clone was recorded at least ten times. V and J are TRBV15 and TRBJ1-4; the D is unclear. Trimming removed 0 bases at V and 4 bases at J, with 15 bases between. There are 17 residues in the CDR3. Germline V gene sequence: CDR1 LNHNV, CDR2 YYDKDF (reference sequence). CDR3 sequence (DNA): TGTGCCACCAGCAGAGATAGGCCCACCCGGATTAATGAAAAACTGTTTTTT. Amino acid sequence: CATSRDRPTRINEKLFF.

The V call is TRBV11-2, the J call TRBJ2-5; 9 bases line up with TRBD1. Trimming removed 5 bases from V and 1 base from J; junction bases left unmatched: 5. The germline V gene has CDR1 SGHAT and CDR2 FQNNGV. This CDR3 region has 15 residues. CDR3 DNA: TGTGCCAGCAGCGCCGGGACAGGGCCCCAAGAGACCCAGTACTTC. Protein sequence: CASSAGTGPQETQYF.

The chain links TRBV19 to TRBJ2-3; D gene unclear. Deletions cut 2 bases from V and 10 bases from J, with 16 bases between. Germline V gene sequence: CDR1 LNHDA, CDR2 SQIVND (reference sequence). The CDR3 loop spans 14 amino acids. DNA of the CDR3: TGTGCCAGTAGTATATCCGGGCCCATACCATCGCAGTATTTT. This translates into CASSISGPIPSQYF.

Remarks on this clone: One junction end disagrees with the germline gene, perhaps due to a read error. The chain recombines TRBV6-6 with TRBJ1-1; D call uncertain. The CDR3 runs 13 residues. Germline V CDR1 and CDR2: MNHNY, SVGAGI (reference sequence). The CDR3 region has the DNA TGTGCCAGCAATTGGCCCCTGAAAACTGAAGCTTTCTTT. Translation: CASNWPLKTEAFF.

The rearrangement uses TRBV30 and TRBJ1-2; D is uncertain. Deletions cut 2 bases from V and 0 bases from J, with 13 bases between. The germline V gene encodes CDR1 GTSNPN and CDR2 SVGIG (reference sequence). There are 15 residues in the CDR3. The CDR3, as DNA: TGTGCCTGGAGTACAAACAGACAACCTAACTATGGCTACACCTTC. Its translation is CAWSTNRQPNYGYTF.

The chain carries TRBV5-1 and TRBJ2-2, with a tentative D call TRBD2 (6 bases). Trimming cost V 1 base and J 1 base, with 11 bases left between them. Germline V gene data show CDR1 as SGHRS and CDR2 as YFSETQ. This CDR3 has 16 residues. Written as DNA, the CDR3 is TGCGCCAGCAGCTTGCGGACTACTTGGAACACCGGGGAGCTGTTTTTT. Translating gives CASSLRTTWNTGELFF.

The sample holds a few counts of this clone. This chain connects TRBV4-1 to TRBJ1-5, with TRBD1 matching over 7 bases. The CDR3 is 15 residues long. Germline-derived CDR1 and CDR2 are MGHRA and YSYEKL. With V trimmed by 3 bases and J by 4 bases, 6 bases remained unmatched. The DNA for the CDR3 is TGCGCCAGCAGCCAGCAAGTGACAGGGAATCAGCCCCAGCATTTT. Amino acids: CASSQQVTGNQPQHF.